What follows are 15 T cell receptor beta chains derived from one specimen sequenced in a study of cytomegalovirus exposure and HLA in healthy donors. PCR employed 60 Vbeta and 13 Jbeta primers. This table comes from immunoSEQ multiplex PCR, and its TCRdb copy is limited to in-frame clones, with some not included. The data show 200,000 to 300,000 clones, about four fifths seen once. Sequencing was performed on PBMCs. These receptors were taken from a woman in her 40s in good health and CMV-seropositive.

The chain is built from TRBV19 and TRBJ1-6; 9 nucleotides align to TRBD1. CDR3 length equals 17 residues. Germline V gives CDR1 LNHDA, CDR2 SQIVND (reference sequence). With 9 bases clipped from V and 7 bases from J, the junction kept 16 bases outside the gene matches. CDR3: CASTPTSTTGGNSPLHF. The DNA of the CDR3 is TGTGCCAGCACCCCAACTTCCACGACAGGGGGGAATTCACCCCTCCACTTT.

Regarding this clone: Additional DNA sequences in this sample encode the identical CDR3. The chain couples TRBV9 to TRBJ2-5; D is uncertain. V gave up 0 bases and J gave up 5 bases, with 8 bases separating them. Germline V gene lookup returns CDR1 SGDLS and CDR2 YYNGEE. This CDR3 has 13 residues. DNA of the CDR3: TGTGCCAGCAGCGTAGGTCTATCCGAGACCCAGTACTTC. Translating gives CASSVGLSETQYF.

The gene calls are TRBV5-4 and TRBJ2-7, with a possible D match to TRBD2 (5 bases). Germline CDR1 and CDR2: SGHNT and YYREEE (reference sequence). The length of the CDR3 is 13 residues. V lost 3 bases, J lost 7 bases, and 14 bases lay in between. The CDR3 is CASSWMGSGEQYF. The CDR3 nucleotides are TGTGCCAGCAGCTGGATGGGCTCGGGAGAGCAGTACTTC.

This sequence joins TRBV2 and TRBJ2-5, with TRBD1 identical over 12 bases. This CDR3 is 13 amino acids long. Germline V gene sequence: CDR1 SNHLY, CDR2 FYNNEI. With 6 bases clipped from V and 6 bases from J, the junction kept 2 bases outside the gene matches. The CDR3 DNA is TGTGCCAGCAGAAGGGACAGGGGGCAGACCCAGTACTTC. It translates to CASRRDRGQTQYF.

Written as DNA, the CDR3 is TGTGCCAGCAGTCTCATCCCTCCCGGGACCTATAATTCACCCCTCCACTTT. It encodes CASSLIPPGTYNSPLHF. The rearrangement joins TRBV27 to TRBJ1-6; D ambiguous. Trimming stripped 5 bases from V and 2 bases from J, with 16 bases between. CDR3 length: 17 residues. The germline CDR1 and CDR2 sequences are MNHEY and SMNVEV (reference sequence).

The rearrangement joins TRBV5-4 to TRBJ2-3; 7 nucleotides match TRBD2. CDR3 length: 16 residues. V lost 0 bases and J lost 3; bases outside the gene matches: 7. In germline, CDR1 is SGHNT, CDR2 YYREEE (reference sequence). CDR3 sequence reads: CASSLAGGSLTDTQYF. The CDR3, as DNA: TGTGCCAGCAGCTTGGCCGGGGGGTCATTAACAGATACGCAGTATTTT. Full variable domain (missing parts from reference TRBV5-4 and TRBJ2-3): ETGVTQSPTHLIKTRGQQVTLRCSSQSGHNTVSWYQQALGQGPQFIFQYYREEENGRGNFPPRFSGLQFPNYSSELNVNALELDDSALYLCASSLAGGSLTDTQYFGPGTRLTVL.

The V call is TRBV15, the J call TRBJ2-5, with D possibly being TRBD1 (5 bases). With 0 bases removed from V and 2 bases from J, the gap between germline ends came to 7 bases. This CDR3 is built from 14 residues. Looked up from germline, CDR1 is LNHNV and CDR2 is YYDKDF (reference sequence). CDR3 in amino acids: CATSRDQGQETQYF. CDR3 nucleotide sequence: TGTGCCACCAGCAGAGATCAGGGTCAAGAGACCCAGTACTTC.

Here the CDR3 DNA reads TGTGCCAGCAGCTTGCAGATTAACACTGAAGCTTTCTTT. The encoded protein is CASSLQINTEAFF. The rearrangement uses TRBV13 and TRBJ1-1; D gene unclear. Looked up from germline, CDR1 is PRHDT and CDR2 is FYEKMQ (reference sequence). This CDR3 region has 13 residues. The V end was cut by 3 bases, the J end by 2 bases, with 7 bases between. Drawing the rest from reference TRBV13 and TRBJ1-1, the complete variable domain is AAGVIQSPRHLIKEKRETATLKCYPIPRHDTVYWYQQGPGQDPQFLISFYEKMQSDKGSIPDRFSAQQFSDYHSELNMSSLELGDSALYFCASSLQINTEAFFGQGTRLTVV.

This clone was detected once. At one end, the junction sequence differs from germline, possibly due to a read error. The rearrangement uses TRBV7-7 and TRBJ2-5; 10 nucleotides match TRBD2. There are 15 residues in the CDR3. Germline V CDR1 and CDR2: SSHAT, FNYEAQ (reference sequence). CDR3 sequence: CASSLATGLAETQYF. The CDR3 nucleotides are TGTGCTAGCAGCTTAGCCACGGGACTAGCGGAGACCCAGTACTTC.

The gene calls are TRBV7-2 and TRBJ2-2, with TRBD2 as a possible D gene (6 bases). The CDR3 runs to 15 residues. V was shortened by 5 bases and J by 1 base, with 11 bases between the two germline ends. Germline V lookup: CDR1 SGHTA, CDR2 FQGNSA. This CDR3 reads CASSPGLLNTGELFF. CDR3 bases: TGTGCCAGCAGCCCGGGACTGCTGAACACCGGGGAGCTGTTTTTT.

This clone was found once. V gene TRBV27 combines with J gene TRBJ2-1, with D perhaps matching TRBD2 (5 bases). V dropped 8 bases and J dropped 0 bases, with 14 bases sitting between them. The CDR3 is 15 residues long. Germline V gene sequence: CDR1 MNHEY, CDR2 SMNVEV (reference sequence). CDR3 in amino acids: CASAAADFSYNEQFF. CDR3 coding DNA: TGTGCCAGCGCCGCAGCGGACTTCTCCTACAATGAGCAGTTCTTC.

The chain employs TRBV6-5 and TRBJ2-6, with D unclear. Germline V gene sequence: CDR1 MNHEY, CDR2 SVGAGI. CDR3 length equals 16 residues. V was cut by 2 bases and J by 2 bases, with 10 bases left in between. This CDR3 is CASSYSSVAGANVLTF. The CDR3 DNA is TGTGCCAGCAGTTACAGTTCGGTAGCTGGGGCCAACGTCCTGACTTTC.

This clone came up once. V is TRBV27 and J is TRBJ1-5; weak D call: TRBD1 (6 bases). The germline V gene has CDR1 MNHEY and CDR2 SMNVEV (reference sequence). V gave up 6 bases and J gave up 1 base, with 25 bases separating them. The CDR3 runs 19 residues. CDR3 in amino acids: CASSPLVGAGVRSNQPQHF. CDR3 in DNA: TGTGCCAGCAGCCCTTTGGTGGGGGCGGGGGTTAGGAGCAATCAGCCCCAGCATTTT.

The chain combines TRBV5-4 with TRBJ2-3; no firm D call. This CDR3 contains 12 residues. Germline loops: CDR1 SGHNT, CDR2 YYREEE (reference sequence). With 6 bases removed from V and 0 bases from J, the gap between germline ends came to 5 bases. Here the CDR3 reads CASTSSTDTQYF. Written as DNA, the CDR3 is TGTGCCAGCACCTCCAGCACAGATACGCAGTATTTT.

The chain carries TRBV30 and TRBJ2-5; D is possibly TRBD1 (7 bases). Trimming removed 4 bases at V and 6 bases at J, with 15 bases between. CDR3 length: 13 residues. Looked up from germline, CDR1 is GTSNPN and CDR2 is SVGIG (reference sequence). This chain's CDR3 is CAWIEAGGKTQYF. The CDR3 region has the DNA TGTGCCTGGATTGAGGCAGGGGGGAAGACCCAGTACTTC.